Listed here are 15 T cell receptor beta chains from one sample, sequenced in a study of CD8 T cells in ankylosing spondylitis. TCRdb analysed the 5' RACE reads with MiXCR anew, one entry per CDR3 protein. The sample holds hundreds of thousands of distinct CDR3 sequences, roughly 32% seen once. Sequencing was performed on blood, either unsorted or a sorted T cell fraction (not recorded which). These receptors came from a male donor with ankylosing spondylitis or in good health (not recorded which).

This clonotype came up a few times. The chain's CDR3 is CASSWDINQPQHF. The CDR3 nucleotides are TGCGCCAGCAGCTGGGATATTAATCAGCCCCAGCATTTT. The chain links TRBV5-1 to TRBJ1-5; D gene uncertain. The V gene lost 3 bases and the J gene lost 4 bases, with 8 bases spanning the gap. Germline V gene sequence: CDR1 SGHRS, CDR2 YFSETQ. There are 13 residues in the CDR3.

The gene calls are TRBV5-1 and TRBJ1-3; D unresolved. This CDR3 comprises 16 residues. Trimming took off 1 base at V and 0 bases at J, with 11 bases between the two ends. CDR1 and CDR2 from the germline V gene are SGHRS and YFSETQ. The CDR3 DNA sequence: TGCGCCAGCAGCTTGTCTGGGCCGAGCTCTGGAAACACCATATATTTT. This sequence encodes CASSLSGPSSGNTIYF.

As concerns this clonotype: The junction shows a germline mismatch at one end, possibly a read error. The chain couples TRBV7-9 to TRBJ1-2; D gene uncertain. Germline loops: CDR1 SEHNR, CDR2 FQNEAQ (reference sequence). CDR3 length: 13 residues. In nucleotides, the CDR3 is TGCGTTCTTTCGGCGGGCCCACGAGGCGGCTACACCTTC. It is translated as CVLSAGPRGGYTF.

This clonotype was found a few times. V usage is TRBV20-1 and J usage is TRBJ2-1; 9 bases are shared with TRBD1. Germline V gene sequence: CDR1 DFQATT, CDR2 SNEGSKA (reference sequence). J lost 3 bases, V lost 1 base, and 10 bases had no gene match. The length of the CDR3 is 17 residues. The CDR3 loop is CSARVAKGTGYYNEQFF. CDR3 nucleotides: TGCAGTGCTAGAGTTGCCAAAGGGACAGGGTACTACAATGAGCAGTTCTTC.

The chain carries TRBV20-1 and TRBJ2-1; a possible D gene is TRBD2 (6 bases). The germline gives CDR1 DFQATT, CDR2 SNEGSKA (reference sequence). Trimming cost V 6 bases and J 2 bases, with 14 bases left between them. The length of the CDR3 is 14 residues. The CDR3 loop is CSATGGQAYNEQFF. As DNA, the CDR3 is TGCAGTGCCACCGGGGGTCAAGCCTACAATGAGCAGTTCTTC.

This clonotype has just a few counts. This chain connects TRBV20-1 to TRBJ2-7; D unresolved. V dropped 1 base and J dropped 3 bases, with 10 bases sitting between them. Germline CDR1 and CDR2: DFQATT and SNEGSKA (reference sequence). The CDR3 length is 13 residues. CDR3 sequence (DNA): TGCAGTGCTAGAGCCCAGATAAGCTACGAGCAGTACTTC. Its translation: CSARAQISYEQYF.

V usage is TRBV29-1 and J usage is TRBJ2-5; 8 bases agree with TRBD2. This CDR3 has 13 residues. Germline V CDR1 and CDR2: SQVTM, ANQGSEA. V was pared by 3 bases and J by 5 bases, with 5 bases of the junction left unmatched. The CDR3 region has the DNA TGCAGCGTTGAGCGGGGGGCAAGGGAGACCCAGTACTTC. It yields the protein CSVERGARETQYF. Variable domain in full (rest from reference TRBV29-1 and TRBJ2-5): SAVISQKPSRDICQRGTSLTIQCQVDSQVTMMFWYRQQPGQSLTLIATANQGSEATYESGFVIDKFPISRPNLTFSTLTVSNMSPEDSSIYLCSVERGARETQYFGPGTRLLVL.

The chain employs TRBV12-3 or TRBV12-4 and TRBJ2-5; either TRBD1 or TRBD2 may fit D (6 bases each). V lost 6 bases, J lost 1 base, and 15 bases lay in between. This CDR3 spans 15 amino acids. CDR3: CASSFHGGLQETQYF. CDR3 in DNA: TGTGCCAGCAGCTTCCACGGGGGCCTCCAAGAGACCCAGTACTTC.

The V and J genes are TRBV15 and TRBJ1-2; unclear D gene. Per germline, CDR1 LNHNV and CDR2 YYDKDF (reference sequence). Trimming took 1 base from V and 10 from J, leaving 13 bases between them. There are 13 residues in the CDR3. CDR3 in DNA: TGTGCCACCAGCAGAGTAGGGTTGCTATACTACACCTTC. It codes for CATSRVGLLYYTF.

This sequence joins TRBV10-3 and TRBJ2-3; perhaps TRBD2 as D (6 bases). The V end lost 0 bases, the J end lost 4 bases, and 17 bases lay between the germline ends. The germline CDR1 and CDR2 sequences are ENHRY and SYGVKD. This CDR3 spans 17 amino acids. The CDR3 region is CAISESWLGGAADTQYF. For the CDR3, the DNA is TGTGCCATCAGTGAGTCGTGGTTGGGGGGTGCAGCAGATACGCAGTATTTT.

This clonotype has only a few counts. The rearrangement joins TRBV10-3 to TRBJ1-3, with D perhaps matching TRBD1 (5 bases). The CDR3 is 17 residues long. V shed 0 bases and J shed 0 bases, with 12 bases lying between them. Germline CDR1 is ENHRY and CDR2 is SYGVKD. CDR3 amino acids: CAISESGDGASGNTIYF. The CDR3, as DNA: TGTGCCATCAGTGAGTCCGGGGACGGAGCCTCTGGAAACACCATATATTTT.

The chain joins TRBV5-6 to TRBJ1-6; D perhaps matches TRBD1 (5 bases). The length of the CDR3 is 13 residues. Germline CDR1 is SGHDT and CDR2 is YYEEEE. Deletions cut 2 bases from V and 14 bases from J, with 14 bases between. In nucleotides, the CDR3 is TGTGCCAGCAGCTTATCGGGACTCCAGACCCTCCACTTT. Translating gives CASSLSGLQTLHF.

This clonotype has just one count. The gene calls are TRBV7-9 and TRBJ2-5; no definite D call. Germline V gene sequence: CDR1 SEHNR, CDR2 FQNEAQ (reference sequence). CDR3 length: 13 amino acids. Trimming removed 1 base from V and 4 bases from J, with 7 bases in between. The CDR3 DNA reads TGTGCCAGCAGCTTAGTTGTCAGAGAGACCCAGTACTTC. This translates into CASSLVVRETQYF. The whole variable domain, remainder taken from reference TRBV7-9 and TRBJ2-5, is DTGVSQNPRHKITKRGQNVTFRCDPISEHNRLYWYRQTLGQGPEFLTYFQNEAQLEKSRLLSDRFSAERPKGSFSTLEIQRTEQGDSAMYLCASSLVVRETQYFGPGTRLLVL.

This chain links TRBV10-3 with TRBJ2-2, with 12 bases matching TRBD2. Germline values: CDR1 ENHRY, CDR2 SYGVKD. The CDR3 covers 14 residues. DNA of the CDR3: TGTGCAGCTAGCGGGGGGGCGAACACCGGGGAGCTGTTTTTT. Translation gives CAASGGANTGELFF.

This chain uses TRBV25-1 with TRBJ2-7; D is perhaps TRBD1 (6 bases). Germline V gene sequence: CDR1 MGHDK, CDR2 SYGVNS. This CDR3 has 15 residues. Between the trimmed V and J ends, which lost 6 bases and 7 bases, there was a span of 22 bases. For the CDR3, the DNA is TGTGCCAGCAGAGAAACAGGGAATCGACTGGGGGAGCAGTACTTC. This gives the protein CASRETGNRLGEQYF.